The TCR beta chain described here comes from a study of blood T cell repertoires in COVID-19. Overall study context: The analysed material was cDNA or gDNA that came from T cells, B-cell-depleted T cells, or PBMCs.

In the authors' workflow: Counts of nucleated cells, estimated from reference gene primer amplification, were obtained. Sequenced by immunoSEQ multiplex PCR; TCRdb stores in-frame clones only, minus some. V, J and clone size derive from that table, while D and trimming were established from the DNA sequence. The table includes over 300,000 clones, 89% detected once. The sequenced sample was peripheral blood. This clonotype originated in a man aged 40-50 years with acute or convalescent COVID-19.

The CDR3 DNA follows: TGTGCCAGCTCTACCTCCGGGGACAATCAGCCCCAGCATTTT. This codes for CASSTSGDNQPQHF. The V call is TRBV18, the J call TRBJ1-5; no firm D call. The CDR3 extends over 14 amino acids. Germline CDR1 KGHSH, CDR2 LQKENI. V shed 6 bases and J shed 3 bases, with 12 bases lying between them.